Ten or more counts support the clone carrying this T cell receptor (beta chain). Its matching antigen is unknown. Unique molecular identifiers were incorporated into the prepared TCRbeta library. TCRdb processed the PCR reads anew with MiXCR; each CDR3 protein has one entry. The table lists around 210,000 distinct CDR3 sequences, approximately 6.3% of them singletons. Germline V gives CDR1 MNHNS, CDR2 SASEGT. There are 14 residues in the CDR3. V lost 5 bases and J lost 0; bases outside the gene matches: 1. The sample originates from a study of T-cell reconstitution after alpha-beta-depleted transplantation in children. Study-wide points: Reportedly, only several hundred clones from non-depleted graft cells drove alpha-beta T-cell counts at about two months. It was newly produced T cells that mostly accounted for T-cell counts and diversity one year after transplant. High day-60 TCRbeta diversity in some patients came from surviving recipient T cells and thymic progenitors.

The source material was PBMCs, sampled before TCRalphabeta/CD19-depleted stem cell transplant. V and J are TRBV6-1 and TRBJ2-7, with 10 bases matching TRBD1. This receptor was identified in a boy younger than 10 with acute lymphoblastic leukemia, due to receive a stem cell transplant. The CDR3 sequence: CASSRQGASYEQYF. CDR3 coding DNA: TGTGCCAGCAGTAGACAGGGGGCCTCCTACGAGCAGTACTTC.